This T cell receptor beta chain was identified during a study of type 1 regulatory T cells (TCRdb year 2021). In terms of the full investigation: An in vitro protocol by which a Tr1-enriched, alloantigen-specific CD4 T cell product named T-allo10 was generated was characterized in the study. Patients with hematological malignancies who were receiving allogeneic hematopoietic stem cell transplantation were the group in which T-allo10 was being clinically evaluated. Study-wide findings and limitations: Tr1 cells showed a more restricted TCR repertoire than non-Tr1 cells, which the study interpreted as alloantigen-induced clonal expansion.

The sequencer was an Illumina MiSeq. In-frame beta chains were kept once TCRdb had trimmed the public reads at Q25 with fastp and called clones with MiXCR. Entries that share a CDR3 protein sequence are merged under the most common genes and DNA. Here the sample has 40,000 to 50,000 distinct CDR3 sequences; over 9% occur a single time. Around 8% of the sample is in the top ten clones. This clonotype was observed a handful of times. This clone's antigen is unknown. There are no base qualities to consult, and no much larger clone falls within one base. V ends up 5 bases short and J 4 bases short, with an unmatched junction base count of 10. The CDR3 has 16 amino acids, counting the end cysteine and phenylalanine. Solely the CDR3 DNA is kept, with 48 bases framed from the first base. Sequences GTSNPN (CDR1) and SVGIG (CDR2) are obtained from the germline V gene (reference sequence).

Here the chain combines TRBV30 and TRBJ2-3; TRBD2 aligns with 12 central bases. The clonotype comes from a human donor in good health. Input material: cultured non-Tr1 T cells, either the whole culture or a sorted T cell fraction (not recorded which). What the cell subset or site label conveys for this sample: non-Tr1 population from the T-allo10 product. The DNA sequence is given as TGTGCCTGGGGGCGGGCTAGCGGGAGGGCCGCAGATACGCAGTATTTT. Translation gives CAWGRASGRAADTQYF.